This is a list of T cell receptor beta chains from one sample in a study of T cell repertoires in cytomegalovirus infection. TCRdb independently ran MiXCR on the reads; one entry per CDR3 protein. The sample includes roughly 100,000 distinct CDR3 sequences, approximately 17% of them seen just once. Sequencing used PBMCs. All receptors come from a human donor in good health (CMV status not recorded). Some clones in this sample may be carry-over from other donors' samples. CDR3s include the opening cysteine and the closing phenylalanine or tryptophan. Fields, in order: D gene, V gene, clone size, J gene, CDR3 protein, CDR3 DNA. D genes are given only for firm matches. A row's size may be missing; if present it is once, few, many or a size class.

>TRBD2|TRBV7-2|many|TRBJ2-5
CASRRTSGGRRETQYF
TGTGCCAGCAGACGGACTAGCGGGGGGCGGAGGGAGACCCAGTACTTC
>-|TRBV6-5|few|TRBJ1-6
CASSYGVPMGSPLHF
TGTGCCAGCAGTTACGGGGTCCCAATGGGTTCACCCCTCCACTTT
>-|TRBV7-2|many|TRBJ1-5
CASSFDRDQPQHF
TGTGCCAGCAGCTTTGACAGAGATCAGCCCCAGCATTTT
>-|TRBV6-4|-|TRBJ1-1
CARPEAFF
TGTGCCAGGCCTGAAGCTTTCTTT
>TRBD2|TRBV20-1|-|TRBJ2-3
CSAPGGGSGGNGDTQYF
TGCAGTGCGCCGGGAGGGGGTAGCGGGGGAAATGGGGATACGCAGTATTTT
>-|TRBV12-3/TRBV12-4|few|TRBJ2-7
CASSLSSPDEQYF
TGTGCCAGCAGTTTGTCCTCGCCAGACGAGCAGTACTTC
>-|TRBV7-2|many|TRBJ1-5
CASSPGQWEPQHF
TGTGCCAGCAGCCCGGGCCAATGGGAGCCCCAGCATTTT
>-|TRBV7-2|many|TRBJ1-5
CASSRGGGYQPQHF
TGTGCCAGCAGCCGGGGGGGAGGGTATCAGCCCCAGCATTTT
>-|TRBV7-2|many|TRBJ2-5
CASSPGVLIGTQYF
TGTGCCAGCAGCCCCGGGGTATTAATAGGCACCCAGTACTTC
>-|TRBV7-6|many|TRBJ2-6
CASSLGPGANVLTF
TGTGCCAGCAGCTTGGGCCCTGGGGCCAACGTCCTGACTTTC
>-|TRBV12-3/TRBV12-4|many|TRBJ1-5
CASSQHSVVQPQHF
TGTGCCAGCAGCCAACATAGCGTAGTTCAGCCCCAGCATTTT
>-|TRBV28|few|TRBJ2-1
CASYTGQIFDNEQFF
TGTGCCAGCTATACGGGACAAATCTTTGACAATGAGCAGTTCTTC
>TRBD1|TRBV12-3/TRBV12-4|many|TRBJ1-2
CASRRQGLPYGYTF
TGTGCCAGCCGTCGACAGGGGCTTCCTTATGGCTACACCTTC
>-|TRBV7-9|many|TRBJ1-4
CASSSTRYRGEKLFF
TGTGCCAGCAGCTCCACGAGATATCGGGGCGAAAAACTGTTTTTT
>-|TRBV28|-|TRBJ2-5
CASSLTEETQYF
TGTGCCAGCAGTTTAACAGAAGAGACCCAGTACTTC
>-|TRBV4-2|-|TRBJ1-4
CASSQDLPWGLSEKLFF
TGTGCCAGCAGCCAAGATCTCCCGTGGGGGCTAAGTGAAAAACTGTTTTTT
>-|TRBV20-1|few|TRBJ2-2
CSARDGQTGELFF
TGCAGTGCTAGAGATGGGCAAACCGGGGAGCTGTTTTTT
>TRBD2|TRBV6-2/TRBV6-3|few|TRBJ2-3
CASSLTSGGASGSWYF
TGTGCCAGCAGCCTGACTAGCGGGGGGGCCTCGGGCAGTTGGTATTTT
>-|TRBV7-2|many|TRBJ1-6
CASSFNLEPLHF
TGTGCCAGCAGCTTCAACCTGGAACCCCTCCACTTT
>TRBD1|TRBV5-1|-|TRBJ2-1
CASSSQGQGGNEQFF
TGCGCCAGCAGCTCGCAGGGACAGGGCGGCAATGAGCAGTTCTTC
>TRBD1|TRBV18|few|TRBJ2-1
CASSLRDRVVNEQFF
TGTGCCAGCTCACTCCGGGACAGGGTAGTTAATGAGCAGTTCTTC
>-|TRBV6-1|few|TRBJ1-4
CASSAGRINEKLFF
TGTGCCAGCAGTGCCGGACGGATTAATGAAAAACTGTTTTTT
>TRBD1|TRBV12-5|few|TRBJ1-5
CASGTGQASNQPQHF
TGTGCTAGTGGTACGGGACAGGCGAGCAATCAGCCCCAGCATTTT
>-|TRBV6-1|many|TRBJ1-2
CASKPHAGASYGYTF
TGTGCCAGCAAACCTCACGCGGGGGCATCCTATGGCTACACCTTC
>-|TRBV4-1|-|TRBJ1-2
CASSQDWGSDGYTF
TGCGCCAGCAGCCAAGATTGGGGCTCGGATGGCTACACCTTC
>TRBD2|TRBV7-2|-|TRBJ2-1
CASSPEAGWYNEQFF
TGTGCCAGCAGCCCAGAAGCGGGGTGGTACAATGAGCAGTTCTTC
>-|TRBV5-4|-|TRBJ1-6
CASSRGQKNSPLHF
TGTGCCAGCAGCCGCGGACAGAAGAATTCACCCCTCCACTTT
>TRBD2|TRBV20-1|-|TRBJ2-3
CSARALAGGVVSTDTQYF
TGCAGTGCTAGAGCCCTAGCGGGGGGGGTAGTTAGCACAGATACGCAGTATTTT
>TRBD1|TRBV7-2|many|TRBJ2-3
CASSSGQGGSTQYF
TGTGCCAGCAGCTCGGGACAGGGGGGATCCACGCAGTATTTT
>-|TRBV10-3|-|TRBJ2-5
CALSGGETQYF
TGTGCCCTCAGTGGAGGGGAGACCCAGTACTTC
>TRBD1|TRBV20-1|few|TRBJ1-1
CSADRGSDTEAFF
TGCAGTGCTGACAGGGGGTCGGACACTGAAGCTTTCTTT
>-|TRBV7-9|many|TRBJ1-1
CASSPGVGVAIMNTEAFF
TGTGCCAGCAGCCCCGGGGTTGGCGTGGCAATAATGAACACTGAAGCTTTCTTT
>TRBD2|TRBV10-3|few|TRBJ2-3
CAISESGGGDTQYF
TGTGCCATCAGTGAGAGCGGGGGGGGAGATACGCAGTATTTT
>-|TRBV10-3|-|TRBJ2-7
CATRESYEQYF
TGTGCCACAAGAGAATCCTACGAGCAGTACTTC
>TRBD2|TRBV10-3|few|TRBJ2-1
CAISGLNGGANEQFF
TGTGCCATCAGTGGACTGAACGGGGGGGCCAATGAGCAGTTCTTC
>-|TRBV20-1|-|TRBJ1-1
CSARKGFAEAFF
TGCAGTGCTAGGAAGGGCTTCGCTGAAGCTTTCTTT
>-|TRBV28|many|TRBJ2-7
CASQEQWSYEQYF
TGTGCCAGCCAGGAACAGTGGTCCTACGAGCAGTACTTC
>-|TRBV29-1|-|TRBJ2-7
CSVLVGHQSSYEQYF
TGCAGCGTGCTTGTCGGTCACCAAAGCTCCTACGAGCAGTACTTC
>TRBD1|TRBV7-9|many|TRBJ2-4
CASSRTGENIQYF
TGTGCCAGCAGCCGTACAGGGGAAAACATTCAGTACTTC
>TRBD2|TRBV28|few|TRBJ2-3
CASSFPLAGSTQYF
TGTGCCAGCAGTTTCCCGCTAGCGGGGTCGACGCAGTATTTT
>-|TRBV12-3/TRBV12-4|few|TRBJ1-5
CASSLGQGYQPQHF
TGTGCCAGCAGTTTAGGCCAGGGGTATCAGCCCCAGCATTTT
>TRBD2|TRBV6-6|many|TRBJ2-7
CASSYSWGTSGGDEQYF
TGTGCCAGCAGTTACTCCTGGGGGACTAGCGGGGGTGACGAGCAGTACTTC
>-|TRBV12-3/TRBV12-4|many|TRBJ2-5
CASSPQPRRWGVEETQYF
TGTGCCAGCAGTCCCCAACCCCGCCGTTGGGGAGTAGAGGAGACCCAGTACTTC
>-|TRBV29-1|-|TRBJ1-1
CSARTEVTEAFF
TGCAGCGCCAGGACTGAGGTGACTGAAGCTTTCTTT
>-|TRBV7-3|-|TRBJ2-6
CASRYQGTTGANVLTF
TGTGCCAGCAGGTATCAGGGGACAACTGGGGCCAACGTCCTGACTTTC
>-|TRBV5-1|-|TRBJ1-4
CASSQQGITTNEKLFF
TGCGCCAGCAGCCAGCAGGGAATTACAACTAATGAAAAACTGTTTTTT
>TRBD1|TRBV25-1|few|TRBJ1-2
CASGDRVGLIYGYTF
TGTGCCAGCGGGGACAGGGTGGGACTGATCTATGGCTACACCTTC
>-|TRBV6-5|-|TRBJ2-2
CASARTGELFF
TGTGCCAGCGCCCGGACCGGGGAGCTGTTTTTT
>-|TRBV29-1|-|TRBJ1-1
CSVASVNTEAFF
TGCAGCGTTGCCTCCGTGAACACTGAAGCTTTCTTT